The 19 T cell receptor beta chains presented below share a single source sample, sequenced in a study of response to subunit inactivated influenza vaccine. TCRdb redid the calling of the RT-PCR reads with MiXCR, one entry per CDR3 protein. The sample carries a few hundred thousand distinct CDR3 sequences, around 13% recorded once. The specimen comprised PBMCs from blood, sampled roughly 12 days after vaccination. The receptors shown here come from a man aged 50 to 60 who received an inactivated influenza vaccine.

CDR3: CASSQVRTQASTDTQYF. CDR3 DNA sequence: TGTGCCAGCAGCCAAGTGCGGACCCAAGCTAGCACAGATACGCAGTATTTT. The V and J genes are TRBV4-2 and TRBJ2-3; unclear D gene. The CDR3 loop spans 17 amino acids. V lost 1 base to trimming and J lost 0 bases, with 14 bases between them. CDR1 and CDR2 from the germline V gene are LGHNA and YNFKEQ.

This sequence joins TRBV11-2 and TRBJ1-1; the D gene is possibly TRBD1 (5 bases). CDR1 SGHAT and CDR2 FQNNGV come from the germline V gene. The CDR3 loop spans 15 amino acids. Between the trimmed V and J ends, which lost 4 bases and 7 bases, there was a span of 19 bases. CDR3 coding DNA: TGTGCCAGCAGCTCAAATACGGGGTTGGGGGGTGAAGCTTTCTTT. Translated: CASSSNTGLGGEAFF. The full variable domain, completed using reference TRBV11-2 and TRBJ1-1, is EAGVAQSPRYKIIEKRQSVAFWCNPISGHATLYWYQQILGQGPKLLIQFQNNGVVDDSQLPKDRFSAERLKGVDSTLKIQPAKLEDSAVYLCASSSNTGLGGEAFFGQGTRLTVV.

V is TRBV12-3 or TRBV12-4 and J is TRBJ2-5; TRBD1 is a possible D gene (5 bases). CDR3 length: 14 residues. The V end was cut by 2 bases, the J end by 9 bases, with 16 bases between. CDR3 residues: CASSLSGQQSAQYF. The CDR3, as DNA: TGTGCCAGCAGTTTATCAGGGCAGCAATCGGCCCAGTACTTC.

This clonotype appeared a few times. The rearrangement links TRBV5-1 to TRBJ1-1, with D hard to call. The V end lost 4 bases, the J end lost 0 bases, and 13 bases lay between the germline ends. The CDR3 has 15 amino acids. Germline CDR1 SGHRS, CDR2 YFSETQ. The CDR3 DNA follows: TGCGCCAGCAGCCTAGCACTGACGGTGAACACTGAAGCTTTCTTT. As protein: CASSLALTVNTEAFF.

This clonotype has just a few counts. The V gene is TRBV5-5, the J gene TRBJ1-1; 7 bases are shared with TRBD1. Germline loops: CDR1 SGHKS, CDR2 YYEKEE (reference sequence). Trimming took 4 bases from V and 1 from J; bases not matched to a gene: 16. The CDR3 is 18 residues long. In nucleotides, the CDR3 is TGTGCCAGCAGCCTGAGGACAGGAAGGAATCTTGGGAACACTGAAGCTTTCTTT. Translated: CASSLRTGRNLGNTEAFF.

Only a few counts were recorded for this clonotype. V usage is TRBV20-1 and J usage is TRBJ2-5; D call uncertain. The CDR3 totals 13 residues. Trimming took 2 bases from V and 3 from J, leaving 10 bases between them. Germline V gene lookup returns CDR1 DFQATT and CDR2 SNEGSKA (reference sequence). CDR3 in amino acids: CSARFAAKETQYF. The CDR3, as DNA: TGCAGTGCTAGATTCGCAGCTAAAGAGACCCAGTACTTC.

This clonotype has a handful of counts. V is TRBV29-1 and J is TRBJ2-1; perhaps TRBD2 as D (5 bases). Germline V gives CDR1 SQVTM, CDR2 ANQGSEA. Trimming took 8 bases from V and 7 from J, leaving 12 bases between them. This CDR3 contains 11 residues. The CDR3 DNA reads as TGCAGCTTACCTTCGGGGAATGAGCAGTTCTTC. It is translated as CSLPSGNEQFF.

The chain uses TRBV5-1 and TRBJ1-2, with D uncertain. Trimming removed 0 bases at V and 8 bases at J, with 11 bases between. The CDR3 covers 13 residues. Germline V gene lookup returns CDR1 SGHRS and CDR2 YFSETQ. In DNA, the CDR3 is TGCGCCAGCAGCTTGGAAGAGCATTGGGGCTACACCTTC. This codes for CASSLEEHWGYTF.

This clonotype has more than one count but fewer than ten. V gene TRBV20-1 combines with J gene TRBJ2-3, with no clear D. Germline V gene data show CDR1 as DFQATT and CDR2 as SNEGSKA (reference sequence). The CDR3 sequence is 14 residues long. Trimming removed 0 bases at V and 6 bases at J, with 13 bases between. CDR3 sequence (DNA): TGCAGTGCTAGAGATTATTTCCAGGAGGATACGCAGTATTTT. Translated: CSARDYFQEDTQYF.

This clonotype came up a few times. The chain links TRBV4-1 to TRBJ2-1; 8 positions match TRBD2. Trimming took 0 bases from V and 8 from J; bases not matched to a gene: 9. The length of the CDR3 is 16 residues. Germline-derived CDR1 and CDR2 are MGHRA and YSYEKL. Here the CDR3 DNA reads TGCGCCAGCAGCCAAGATTACGGCGGGGGGTGGTATGAGCAGTTCTTC. Residues: CASSQDYGGGWYEQFF.

In the case of this clonotype: This may be a read error, as it is one base from a much larger clone. The chain uses TRBV7-6 and TRBJ2-3; no firm D call. The CDR3 is made up of 15 amino acids. Germline loops: CDR1 SGHVS, CDR2 FNYEAQ. Written as DNA, the CDR3 is TGTTCCAGCAGCTTCCAACCAGCTAGCACAGATACGCAGTATTTT. Protein: CSSSFQPASTDTQYF.

This chain connects TRBV7-6 to TRBJ2-2, with a weak D call TRBD2 (6 bases). Between the trimmed V and J ends, which lost 2 bases and 4 bases, there was a span of 20 bases. The CDR3 extends over 18 amino acids. CDR1 and CDR2 from the germline V gene are SGHVS and FNYEAQ. CDR3 coding DNA: TGTGCCAGCAGCTTAATGCGGGATTTGGGTCGGTCCACCGGGGAGCTGTTTTTT. Translated: CASSLMRDLGRSTGELFF.

This clonotype was recorded at least ten times. The CDR3 loop reads CASSLGRSGWETQYF. The CDR3 DNA is TGCGCCAGCAGCTTAGGTCGATCGGGCTGGGAGACCCAGTACTTC. The rearrangement links TRBV5-1 to TRBJ2-5; no firm D call. The length of the CDR3 is 15 residues. Germline CDR1 is SGHRS and CDR2 is YFSETQ. Trimming cost V 2 bases and J 5 bases, with 16 bases left between them.

This clonotype was counted ten times or more. J is TRBJ2-3 and V is TRBV29-1; TRBD1 is a possible D gene (5 bases). The germline V gene has CDR1 SQVTM and CDR2 ANQGSEA. The CDR3 is made up of 14 amino acids. V dropped 3 bases and J dropped 3 bases, with 13 bases sitting between them. In nucleotides, the CDR3 is TGCAGCGTTGATCCAGGGCGAGGTACAGATACGCAGTATTTT. This encodes CSVDPGRGTDTQYF.

This clonotype occurred a few times. The rearrangement links TRBV4-3 to TRBJ2-7; TRBD2 agrees at 13 bases. This CDR3 is built from 19 residues. V was clipped by 0 bases and J by 4 bases; unmatched bases: 12. CDR1 LGHNA and CDR2 YSLEER come from the germline V gene. The CDR3 coding sequence is TGCGCCAGCAGCCAAGATCAGACTAGCGGGAGGCATAGATCATACGAGCAGTACTTC. This translates into CASSQDQTSGRHRSYEQYF.

Remarks on this clonotype: One end of the junction does not line up with germline, which may come from a read error. CDR3 sequence: CASSPPGPETQYF. The CDR3 DNA follows: TGTGCTAGCAGCCCCCCAGGGCCCGAGACCCAGTACTTC. J is TRBJ2-5 and V is TRBV7-7, with D perhaps TRBD1 (5 bases). CDR1 and CDR2 from the germline V gene are SSHAT and FNYEAQ (reference sequence). This CDR3 contains 13 residues.

This clonotype was counted only a few times. The CDR3 reads CASSLSPFGDQPQHF. CDR3 sequence (DNA): TGTGCCAGCAGCTTATCACCATTTGGGGATCAGCCCCAGCATTTT. This sequence joins TRBV7-2 and TRBJ1-5; D is undetermined. The CDR3 runs 15 residues. Trimming stripped 2 bases from V and 5 bases from J, with 13 bases between. Germline-derived CDR1 and CDR2 are SGHTA and FQGNSA.

This clonotype has a handful of counts. The chain couples TRBV28 to TRBJ2-1; 10 nucleotides align to TRBD1. There are 16 residues in the CDR3. The V segment lost 6 bases and the J segment 2 bases; nucleotides outside the gene matches: 7. Germline CDR1 is MDHEN and CDR2 is SYDVKM. Written as DNA, the CDR3 is TGTGCCAGCAGGGGACAGGGGCGACTGACCTACAATGAGCAGTTCTTC. The encoded protein is CASRGQGRLTYNEQFF.

The chain links TRBV12-3 or TRBV12-4 to TRBJ1-5; the D gene is possibly TRBD1 (6 bases). The germline V and J ends were trimmed by 4 bases and 0 bases, with 19 bases remaining between them. The CDR3 consists of 18 residues. CDR3 sequence (DNA): TGTGCCAGCAGTTGGAGGGGCTGGGGACATCCTAGCAATCAGCCCCAGCATTTT. Translated, it gives CASSWRGWGHPSNQPQHF.